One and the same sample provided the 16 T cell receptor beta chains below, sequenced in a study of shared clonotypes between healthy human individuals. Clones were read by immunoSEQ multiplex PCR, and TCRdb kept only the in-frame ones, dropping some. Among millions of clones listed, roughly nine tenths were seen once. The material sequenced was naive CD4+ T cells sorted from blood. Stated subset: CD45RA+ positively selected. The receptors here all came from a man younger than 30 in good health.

Here the CDR3 DNA reads TGTGCCAGCAGTCCCCGCAGAACTCTAGCGGGAGGGTCCGGTGAGCAGTTCTTC. Translated, it gives CASSPRRTLAGGSGEQFF. The gene calls are TRBV27 and TRBJ2-1; 12 bases map to TRBD2. The germline gives CDR1 MNHEY, CDR2 SMNVEV (reference sequence). The CDR3 has 18 amino acids. Germline trimming cut 5 bases from V and 9 bases from J; bases unmatched to any gene: 17.

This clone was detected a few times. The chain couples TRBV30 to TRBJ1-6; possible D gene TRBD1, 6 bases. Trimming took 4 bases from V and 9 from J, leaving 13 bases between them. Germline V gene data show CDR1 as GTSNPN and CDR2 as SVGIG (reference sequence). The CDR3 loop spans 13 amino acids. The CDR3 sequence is CAWNSGASSPLHF. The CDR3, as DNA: TGTGCCTGGAATTCGGGGGCTTCTTCACCCCTCCACTTT.

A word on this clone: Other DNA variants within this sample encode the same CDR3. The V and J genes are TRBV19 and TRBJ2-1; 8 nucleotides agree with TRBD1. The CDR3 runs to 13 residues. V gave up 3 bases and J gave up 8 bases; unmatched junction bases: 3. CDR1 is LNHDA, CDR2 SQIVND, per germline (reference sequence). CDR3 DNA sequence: TGTGCCAGTAGTATTGACAGGGGCTATGAGCAGTTCTTC. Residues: CASSIDRGYEQFF.

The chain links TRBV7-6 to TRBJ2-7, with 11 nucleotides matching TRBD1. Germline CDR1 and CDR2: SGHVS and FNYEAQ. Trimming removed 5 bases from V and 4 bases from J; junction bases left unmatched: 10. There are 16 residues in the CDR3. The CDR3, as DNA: TGTGCCAGCAGCCCCCGTTTAGGACAGGGGGCTTACGAGCAGTACTTC. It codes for CASSPRLGQGAYEQYF. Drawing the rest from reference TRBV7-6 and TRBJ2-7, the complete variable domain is GAGVSQSPRYKVTKRGQDVALRCDPISGHVSLYWYRQALGQGPEFLTYFNYEAQQDKSGLPNDRFSAERPEGSISTLTIQRTEQRDSAMYRCASSPRLGQGAYEQYFGPGTRLTVT.

CDR3 in DNA: TGTGCCAGCAGTCCACGGACTAGCGGAAAAAACATTCAGTACTTC. It codes for CASSPRTSGKNIQYF. The gene calls are TRBV28 and TRBJ2-4, with 10 bases that match TRBD2. Germline V gene data show CDR1 as MDHEN and CDR2 as SYDVKM. The CDR3 totals 15 residues. The V and J ends lost 5 bases and 4 bases, in that order; junction bases with no gene match: 5. Combining the CDR3 with reference TRBV28 and TRBJ2-4 gives the whole variable domain DVKVTQSSRYLVKRTGEKVFLECVQDMDHENMFWYRQDPGLGLRLIYFSYDVKMKEKGDIPEGYSVSREKKERFSLILESASTNQTSMYLCASSPRTSGKNIQYFGAGTRLSVL.

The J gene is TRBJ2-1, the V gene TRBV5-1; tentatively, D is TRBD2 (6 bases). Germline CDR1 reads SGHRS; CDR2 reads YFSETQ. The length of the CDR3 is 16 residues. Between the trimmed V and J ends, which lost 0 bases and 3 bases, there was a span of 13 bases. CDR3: CASSLVPAGDYNEQFF. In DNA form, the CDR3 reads TGCGCCAGCAGCTTGGTACCAGCGGGTGACTACAATGAGCAGTTCTTC.

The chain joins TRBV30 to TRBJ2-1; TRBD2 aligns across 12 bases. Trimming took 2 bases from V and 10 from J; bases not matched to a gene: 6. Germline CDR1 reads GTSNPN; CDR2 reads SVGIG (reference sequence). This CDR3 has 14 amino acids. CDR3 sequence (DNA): TGTGCCTGGAGTCCGGGACTAGCGGGCATCGAGCAGTTCTTC. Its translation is CAWSPGLAGIEQFF.

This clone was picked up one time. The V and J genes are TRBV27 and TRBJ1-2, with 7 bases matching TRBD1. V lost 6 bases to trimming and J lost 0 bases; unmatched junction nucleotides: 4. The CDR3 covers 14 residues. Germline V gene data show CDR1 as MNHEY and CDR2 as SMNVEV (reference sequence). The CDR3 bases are TGTGCCAGCAGGCCCCAGGGGGCTAACTATGGCTACACCTTC. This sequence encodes CASRPQGANYGYTF.

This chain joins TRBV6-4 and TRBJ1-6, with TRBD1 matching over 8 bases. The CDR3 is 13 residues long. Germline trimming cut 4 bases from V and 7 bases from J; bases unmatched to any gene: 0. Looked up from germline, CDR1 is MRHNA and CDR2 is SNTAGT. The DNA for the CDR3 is TGTGCCAGCAGTGGGGACAGGAATTCACCCCTCCACTTT. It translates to CASSGDRNSPLHF.

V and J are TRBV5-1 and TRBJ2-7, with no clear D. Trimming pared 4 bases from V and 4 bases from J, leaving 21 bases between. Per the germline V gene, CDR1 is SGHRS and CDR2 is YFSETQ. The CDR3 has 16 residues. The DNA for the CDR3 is TGCGCCAGCAGCCCTCAGGAACCAGCAGTGGTTTACGAGCAGTACTTC. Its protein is CASSPQEPAVVYEQYF.

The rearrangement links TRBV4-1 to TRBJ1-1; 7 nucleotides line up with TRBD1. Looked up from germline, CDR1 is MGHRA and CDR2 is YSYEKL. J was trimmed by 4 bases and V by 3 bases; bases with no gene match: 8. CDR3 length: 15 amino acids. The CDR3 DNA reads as TGCGCCAGCAGCCAGATAGACAGGGATGCCACTGAAGCTTTCTTT. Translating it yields CASSQIDRDATEAFF.

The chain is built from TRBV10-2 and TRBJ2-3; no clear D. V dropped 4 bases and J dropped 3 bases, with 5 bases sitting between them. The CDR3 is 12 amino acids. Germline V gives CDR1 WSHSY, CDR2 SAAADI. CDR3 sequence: CASSVGTDTQYF. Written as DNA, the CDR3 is TGCGCCAGCAGTGTTGGGACAGATACGCAGTATTTT.

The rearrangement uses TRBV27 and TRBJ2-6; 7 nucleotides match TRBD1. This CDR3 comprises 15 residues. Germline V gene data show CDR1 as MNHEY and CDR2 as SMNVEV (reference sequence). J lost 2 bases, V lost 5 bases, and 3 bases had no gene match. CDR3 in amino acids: CASSPTGAGANVLTF. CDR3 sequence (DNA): TGTGCCAGCAGTCCTACAGGGGCTGGGGCCAACGTCCTGACTTTC.

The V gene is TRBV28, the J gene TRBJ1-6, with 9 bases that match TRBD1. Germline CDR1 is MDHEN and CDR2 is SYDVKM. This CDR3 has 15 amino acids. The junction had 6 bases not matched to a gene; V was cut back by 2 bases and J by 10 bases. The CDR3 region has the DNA TGTGCCAGCAGTTTACCACAGGGGGCTGTCTCACCCCTCCACTTT. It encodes CASSLPQGAVSPLHF.

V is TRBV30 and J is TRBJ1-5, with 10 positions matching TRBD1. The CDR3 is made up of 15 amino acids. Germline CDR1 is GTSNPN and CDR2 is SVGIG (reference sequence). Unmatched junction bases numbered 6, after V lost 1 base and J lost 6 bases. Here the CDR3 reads CAWSARDRGGQPQHF. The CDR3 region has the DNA TGTGCCTGGAGTGCCCGGGACAGGGGAGGTCAGCCCCAGCATTTT.

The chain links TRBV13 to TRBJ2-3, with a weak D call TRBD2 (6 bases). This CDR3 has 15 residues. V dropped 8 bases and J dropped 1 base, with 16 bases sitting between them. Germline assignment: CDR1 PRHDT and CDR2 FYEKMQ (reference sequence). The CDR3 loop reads CASQLARGGTDTQYF. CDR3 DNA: TGTGCCAGCCAACTAGCACGAGGGGGCACAGATACGCAGTATTTT.